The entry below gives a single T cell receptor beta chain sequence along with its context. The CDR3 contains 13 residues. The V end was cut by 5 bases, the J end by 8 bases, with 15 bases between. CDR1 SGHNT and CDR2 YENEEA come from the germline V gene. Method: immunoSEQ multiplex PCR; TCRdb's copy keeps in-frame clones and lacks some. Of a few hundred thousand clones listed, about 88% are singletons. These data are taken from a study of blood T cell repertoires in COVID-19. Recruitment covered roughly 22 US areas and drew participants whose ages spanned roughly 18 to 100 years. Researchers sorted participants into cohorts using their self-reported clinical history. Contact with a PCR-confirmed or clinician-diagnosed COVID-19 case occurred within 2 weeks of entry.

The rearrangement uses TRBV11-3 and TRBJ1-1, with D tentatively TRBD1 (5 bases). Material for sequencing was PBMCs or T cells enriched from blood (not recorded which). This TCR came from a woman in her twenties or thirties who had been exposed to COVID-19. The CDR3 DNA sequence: TGTGCCAGCAGCGGATGGGGGACTCCCGAAGCTTTCTTT. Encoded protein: CASSGWGTPEAFF.